This entry lists 13 T cell receptor beta chains sequenced from one sample in a study of long-term antiretroviral therapy in people with HIV. Sequencing used immunoSEQ v3.0 at survey level. TCRdb's copy holds only in-frame clones and misses some; the assay was immunoSEQ multiplex PCR. The sample has 25,000 to 30,000 clones; approximately 93% are singletons. The sample in question was unsorted PBMCs, obtained 6.2 years after starting antiretroviral therapy. The receptors were gathered from a man aged 40-55 years with HIV.

The chain combines TRBV27 with TRBJ2-7; 7 bases line up with TRBD1. Germline assignment: CDR1 MNHEY and CDR2 SMNVEV (reference sequence). After removal of 9 bases from V and 6 bases from J, the junction contained 17 bases not matched to a gene. The CDR3 length is 15 residues. CDR3 bases: TGTGCCAGATATCCGAGGGGGCTGGGGTTTGGCGAGCAGTACTTC. Its translation is CARYPRGLGFGEQYF.

The chain employs TRBV6-5 and TRBJ1-1, with a tentative D call TRBD1 (5 bases). The CDR3 has 16 amino acids. V lost 0 bases and J lost 4, with 15 bases in between. Per germline, CDR1 MNHEY and CDR2 SVGAGI. CDR3 bases: TGTGCCAGCAGTTACTCGGTAGGGCTTGGGGGCACTGAAGCTTTCTTT. It codes for CASSYSVGLGGTEAFF.

This clone is classed as medium-sized (0.01 to 0.1%). The CDR3 DNA reads as TGTGCCAGCAGTCCCGAAGGGCTGGGGCAGTTCTTC. Amino acids: CASSPEGLGQFF. The chain recombines TRBV6-6 with TRBJ2-1; D is unclear. The V and J ends lost 5 bases and 12 bases respectively, with 14 bases between them. The CDR3 covers 12 residues. CDR1 is MNHNY and CDR2 is SVGAGI in the germline V gene (reference sequence).

This rearrangement joins TRBV7-9 to TRBJ2-5; 7 nucleotides align to TRBD1. The CDR3 loop spans 18 amino acids. V lost 4 bases to trimming and J lost 1 base; unmatched junction nucleotides: 15. Germline CDR1 reads SEHNR; CDR2 reads FQNEAQ (reference sequence). CDR3 protein: CASSSDGRGKVGQETQYF. Written as DNA, the CDR3 is TGTGCCAGCAGCTCCGATGGCAGGGGGAAAGTTGGCCAAGAGACCCAGTACTTC. The full variable domain, rest sourced from reference TRBV7-9 and TRBJ2-5, is DTGVSQNPRHKITKRGQNVTFRCDPISEHNRLYWYRQTLGQGPEFLTYFQNEAQLEKSRLLSDRFSAERPKGSFSTLEIQRTEQGDSAMYLCASSSDGRGKVGQETQYFGPGTRLLVL.

The V call is TRBV7-3, the J call TRBJ2-5; D unclear. The CDR3 loop spans 13 amino acids. Trimming left V 2 bases short and J 5 bases short, with 9 bases between. Germline V gene data show CDR1 as SGHTA and CDR2 as FQGTGA. The CDR3 reads CASSLGSLETQYF. The CDR3 nucleotides are TGTGCCAGCAGCTTAGGGTCTTTGGAGACCCAGTACTTC.

This chain joins TRBV19 and TRBJ2-1; D unclear. The length of the CDR3 is 13 residues. Germline V gene data show CDR1 as LNHDA and CDR2 as SQIVND (reference sequence). V was clipped by 7 bases and J by 0 bases, with 7 bases between them. The CDR3 sequence is CASKESSYNEQFF. CDR3 DNA: TGTGCCAGTAAGGAGAGCTCCTACAATGAGCAGTTCTTC.

The gene calls are TRBV6-5 and TRBJ2-5; D is possibly TRBD1 (5 bases). V lost 5 bases to trimming and J lost 4 bases, with 11 bases between them. This CDR3 is built from 13 residues. Germline CDR1 MNHEY, CDR2 SVGAGI. The CDR3 nucleotides read TGTGCCAGCAGTAACCTAGGGGCAGAGACCCAGTACTTC. Encoded protein: CASSNLGAETQYF.

The chain employs TRBV5-6 and TRBJ2-5, with TRBD1 matching 9 bases. V shed 4 bases, J shed 5 bases, and the junction held 9 bases outside the gene matches. The CDR3 spans 15 residues. Germline values: CDR1 SGHDT, CDR2 YYEEEE. CDR3 sequence (DNA): TGTGCCAGCAGCCCTCCCGGGACAGGGCGGGAGACCCAGTACTTC. Amino acids: CASSPPGTGRETQYF.

Notes on this clone: Mismatch with germline at one junction end may stem from a read error. The CDR3 is CASSPRTSGSPGELFF. In DNA form, the CDR3 reads TGTGCTAGCAGCCCTCGGACTAGCGGGAGCCCCGGGGAGCTGTTTTTT. This chain uses TRBV7-7 with TRBJ2-2; 13 bases are a match to TRBD2. Germline V gene sequence: CDR1 SSHAT, CDR2 FNYEAQ (reference sequence). The CDR3 runs 16 residues.

The V gene is TRBV5-6, the J gene TRBJ2-3; D call uncertain. Germline V lookup: CDR1 SGHDT, CDR2 YYEEEE. This CDR3 comprises 15 residues. The V end lost 3 bases, the J end lost 0 bases, and 11 bases lay between the germline ends. For the CDR3, the DNA is TGTGCCAGCAGCTCAACATTAAAAAGCACAGATACGCAGTATTTT. Residues: CASSSTLKSTDTQYF.

For the CDR3, the DNA is TGTGCCAGCAGTACCGCAGGGTCAGAAGGCTACACCTTC. Its protein product is CASSTAGSEGYTF. The V call is TRBV27, the J call TRBJ1-2; tentative D call: TRBD1 (5 bases). Deletions cut 5 bases from V and 8 bases from J, with 15 bases between. The CDR3 contains 13 residues. Germline loops: CDR1 MNHEY, CDR2 SMNVEV (reference sequence).

CDR3 protein: CASSTGSSGYWNEQFF. The CDR3 nucleotides are TGCGCCAGCAGCACCGGTAGTAGCGGGTACTGGAATGAGCAGTTCTTC. The rearrangement links TRBV5-1 to TRBJ2-1; 7 bases map to TRBD2. The length of the CDR3 is 16 residues. From germline, CDR1 is SGHRS and CDR2 YFSETQ. The ends lost 4 bases at V and 7 bases at J; junction bases unmatched: 14.

This clone was counted only a few times. This chain connects TRBV18 to TRBJ2-2; D tentatively reads TRBD1 or TRBD2 (5 bases each). Germline-derived CDR1 and CDR2 are KGHSH and LQKENI. The germline V and J ends were trimmed by 4 bases and 2 bases, with 11 bases remaining between them. This CDR3 is built from 15 residues. CDR3 residues: CASSHRDPNTGELFF. DNA for the CDR3: TGTGCCAGCTCACACCGGGACCCAAACACCGGGGAGCTGTTTTTT.